The clone carrying this T cell receptor beta chain was counted many times. This entry is derived from a study of human T cells and chemical hapten exposure. Looking at the study overall: Upper inner arm skin measuring about 2 cm by about 2 cm received 2% DPC for sensitization.

Noted time point: pre-sensitization, week 0. Treatment meaning: therapeutic diphenylcyclopropenone sensitization with weekly scalp DPC. The CDR3 sequence is 11 residues long. CDR1 and CDR2 from the germline V gene are DFQATT and SNEGSKA (reference sequence). Trimming stripped 6 bases from V and 8 bases from J, with 10 bases between. TCRdb re-called the RACE reads with MiXCR, one entry per CDR3 protein. In the table there are about 350,000 distinct CDR3 sequences, over 5% of which are singletons. The specimen was whole blood, collected in connection with sensitization to the hapten diphenylcyclopropenone (DPC). This TCR derives from a woman aged 18-35 years with alopecia areata. Some clones in this sample may be carry-over from other donors' samples. The chain recombines TRBV20-1 with TRBJ1-4; no clear D. CDR3 nucleotides: TGCAGTGCCATACCCAAAGAAAAACTGTTTTTT. It translates to CSAIPKEKLFF.